The clone carrying this T cell receptor (beta chain) was seen once. Its antigen is as yet unknown. The data are from a study of shared clonotypes between healthy human individuals. Findings and limits, study-wide: The donor pool, a small one, limited the genetic and exposure-history diversity represented.

Among the unsorted PBMC samples, replicate PCRs used approximately 270 ng DNA, 30,000 to 35,000 T cell genomes. Methods used by the authors: Junction-only immunoSEQ data arrived without quality scores, meaning filtering differed. The assay was immunoSEQ multiplex PCR, and TCRdb's table has in-frame clones only and misses some. The DNA gave D and trimming, while V, J and clone size come from that table. The repertoire holds 97,000 or so clones, with more than 45% as singletons. The CDR3 spans 18 residues. In germline, CDR1 is SEHNR, CDR2 FQNEAQ (reference sequence). Trimming took 5 bases from V and 6 from J; bases not matched to a gene: 22.

The V call is TRBV7-9, the J call TRBJ2-7, with TRBD1 matching over 7 bases. The sequencing input was PBMCs. The receptor was derived from a woman in her forties in good health. Some clones in this sample may be carry-over from other donors' samples. CDR3 sequence: CASSALPVWAGGWGEQYF. The CDR3 nucleotides are TGTGCCAGCAGCGCACTTCCTGTGTGGGCAGGGGGATGGGGCGAGCAGTACTTC.